These 24 T cell receptor beta chains were sequenced from one sample in a study of T cell responses to AZD1222 COVID-19 vaccine. Method: immunoSEQ multiplex PCR; TCRdb's copy keeps in-frame clones and lacks some. Counted here are approximately 97,000 clones, approximately 84% occurring once; the ten biggest clones make up over 15%. The material sequenced was peripheral blood, taken on day 0 of AZD1222 vaccination. The receptors stem from an adult in good health.

The genes are TRBV7-7 and TRBJ2-5; D unresolved. Trimming removed 3 bases at V and 1 base at J, with 12 bases between. The V gene's germline CDR1 is SSHAT and CDR2 FNYEAQ (reference sequence). The CDR3 spans 15 residues. This chain's CDR3 is CASSFGHGSQETQYF. DNA of the CDR3: TGTGCCAGCAGCTTCGGCCATGGAAGCCAAGAGACCCAGTACTTC. Full variable domain (missing parts from reference TRBV7-7 and TRBJ2-5): GAGVSQSPRYKVTKRGQDVTLRCDPISSHATLYWYQQALGQGPEFLTYFNYEAQPDKSGLPSDRFSAERPEGSISTLTIQRTEQRDSAMYRCASSFGHGSQETQYFGPGTRLLVL.

The J gene is TRBJ2-3, the V gene TRBV15; D is unresolved. V dropped 0 bases and J dropped 0 bases, with 16 bases sitting between them. CDR1 LNHNV and CDR2 YYDKDF come from the germline V gene (reference sequence). CDR3 size: 18 residues. The chain's CDR3 is CATSRETDLVGSTDTQYF. CDR3 DNA: TGTGCCACCAGCAGAGAAACTGACTTAGTAGGGAGCACAGATACGCAGTATTTT.

This chain uses TRBV19 with TRBJ2-1; 9 bases are a match to TRBD1. CDR1 LNHDA and CDR2 SQIVND come from the germline V gene (reference sequence). V lost 4 bases and J lost 2; bases outside the gene matches: 0. The CDR3 has 14 amino acids. CDR3 in amino acids: CASSNRGPYNEQFF. CDR3 in DNA: TGTGCCAGTAGTAACAGGGGGCCCTACAATGAGCAGTTCTTC.

The V call is TRBV28, the J call TRBJ2-1; D is possibly TRBD1 or TRBD2 (6 bases each). The CDR3 runs 15 residues. Per the germline V gene, CDR1 is MDHEN and CDR2 is SYDVKM. The V gene lost 6 bases and the J gene lost 0 bases, with 12 bases spanning the gap. DNA for the CDR3: TGTGCCAGCAGGGGGGCGGGAAGCTCCTACAATGAGCAGTTCTTC. Translated, it gives CASRGAGSSYNEQFF. The variable domain in full, with the rest retrieved from reference TRBV28 and TRBJ2-1, is DVKVTQSSRYLVKRTGEKVFLECVQDMDHENMFWYRQDPGLGLRLIYFSYDVKMKEKGDIPEGYSVSREKKERFSLILESASTNQTSMYLCASRGAGSSYNEQFFGPGTRLTVL.

The V call is TRBV5-5, the J call TRBJ1-2, with D perhaps matching TRBD1 (5 bases). Per germline, CDR1 SGHKS and CDR2 YYEKEE (reference sequence). The CDR3 consists of 16 residues. Trimming stripped 2 bases from V and 3 bases from J, with 17 bases between. CDR3 bases: TGTGCCAGCAGCTTTGCCCTTGTTCGGGACGACTATGGCTACACCTTC. Translating it yields CASSFALVRDDYGYTF.

The chain is built from TRBV24-1 and TRBJ2-7; no clear D gene. Germline loops: CDR1 KGHDR, CDR2 SFDVKD. The CDR3 runs to 16 residues. The germline V and J ends were trimmed by 2 bases and 2 bases, with 15 bases remaining between them. In DNA form, the CDR3 reads TGTGCCACCAGTGATTCCAGGCAGTCCGAGGCCTACGAGCAGTACGTC. It yields the protein CATSDSRQSEAYEQYV.

The chain combines TRBV18 with TRBJ2-7; 12 bases are a match to TRBD2. CDR1 is KGHSH and CDR2 is LQKENI in the germline V gene. This CDR3 is built from 16 residues. V lost 5 bases to trimming and J lost 5 bases; unmatched junction nucleotides: 10. The CDR3: CASSKTSGRLLHEQYF. CDR3 nucleotide sequence: TGTGCCAGCTCAAAGACTAGCGGGAGACTCCTCCACGAGCAGTACTTC.

The rearrangement links TRBV19 to TRBJ2-7, with 9 bases fitting TRBD2. Germline assignment: CDR1 LNHDA and CDR2 SQIVND (reference sequence). CDR3 size: 15 residues. V lost 4 bases to trimming and J lost 0 bases; unmatched junction nucleotides: 4. The CDR3 protein is CASSTQAGGSYEQYV. The CDR3 coding sequence is TGTGCCAGTAGTACCCAAGCGGGGGGCTCCTACGAGCAGTACGTC.

The J gene is TRBJ1-2, the V gene TRBV28; D gene ambiguous. V was pared by 5 bases and J by 4 bases, with 8 bases between. The CDR3 is 12 amino acids. Germline V gene data show CDR1 as MDHEN and CDR2 as SYDVKM. CDR3 loop: CASSGSLYGYTF. The CDR3 DNA reads TGTGCCAGCAGTGGAAGTCTCTATGGCTACACCTTC.

The V gene is TRBV5-6, the J gene TRBJ2-3, with a possible D match to TRBD2 (5 bases). The CDR3 contains 17 residues. CDR1 and CDR2 (germline): SGHDT, YYEEEE. The V end lost 6 bases, the J end lost 0 bases, and 20 bases lay between the germline ends. CDR3 loop: CASIITGRVFSTDTQYF. The CDR3 coding sequence is TGTGCCAGCATCATAACGGGGAGAGTCTTTAGCACAGATACGCAGTATTTT. The variable domain in full, completed from reference TRBV5-6 and TRBJ2-3, reads DAGVTQSPTHLIKTRGQQVTLRCSPKSGHDTVSWYQQALGQGPQFIFQYYEEEERQRGNFPDRFSGHQFPNYSSELNVNALLLGDSALYLCASIITGRVFSTDTQYFGPGTRLTVL.

V gene TRBV6-5 combines with J gene TRBJ2-1; the D is unclear. In germline, CDR1 is MNHEY, CDR2 SVGAGI. V dropped 8 bases and J dropped 12 bases, with 14 bases sitting between them. The CDR3 contains 11 residues. CDR3 DNA: TGTGCCAGCCAGGAAGGGTACCTGCAGTTCTTC. Translation gives CASQEGYLQFF.

The genes are TRBV23-1 and TRBJ2-7; no clear D gene. TRBV23-1 is an ORF for which the function is uncertain. The CDR3 contains 14 residues. V shed 4 bases and J shed 0 bases, with 10 bases lying between them. The CDR3 DNA sequence: TGCGCCAGCAGTCCCCGGCCCACCTCCTACGAGCAGTACGTC. It specifies CASSPRPTSYEQYV.

The gene calls are TRBV6-5 and TRBJ2-3; 12 bases agree with TRBD1. The CDR3 is made up of 15 amino acids. V was clipped by 6 bases and J by 3 bases; unmatched bases: 4. Germline CDR1 reads MNHEY; CDR2 reads SVGAGI. CDR3 sequence (DNA): TGTGCCAGCAGGGGACAGGGGGCGCGAACAGATACGCAGTATTTT. It codes for CASRGQGARTDTQYF.

The rearrangement uses TRBV6-2 or TRBV6-3 and TRBJ2-2, with 8 bases that match TRBD2. This CDR3 region has 18 residues. CDR1 and CDR2 from the germline V gene are MNHEY and SVGEGT. V was clipped by 0 bases and J by 6 bases; unmatched bases: 12. DNA for the CDR3: TGTGCCAGCAGTTACTCGACACTTGGACTAGCAGGCGCCGGGGAGCTGTTTTTT. Translated, it gives CASSYSTLGLAGAGELFF.

The gene calls are TRBV4-2 and TRBJ2-5; 7 nucleotides agree with TRBD2. The germline V gene encodes CDR1 LGHNA and CDR2 YNFKEQ. V dropped 3 bases and J dropped 2; count of bases not matched to a gene: 3. The CDR3 runs 14 residues. CDR3 DNA sequence: TGTGCCAGCAGCCAGGGGGGGACTCAAGAGACCCAGTACTTC. Translating gives CASSQGGTQETQYF.

This clone was seen only a few times. V usage is TRBV18 and J usage is TRBJ1-2; D gene uncertain. CDR3 length: 11 amino acids. Germline CDR1 is KGHSH and CDR2 is LQKENI. CDR3 residues: CVTRAFYGYTF. Written as DNA, the CDR3 is TGTGTCACCCGGGCATTCTATGGCTACACCTTC. The full variable domain, completed using reference TRBV18 and TRBJ1-2, is NAGVMQNPRHLVRRRGQEARLRCSPMKGHSHVYWYRQLPEEGLKFMVYLQKENIIDESGMPKERFSAEFPKEGPSILRIQQVVRGDSAAYFCVTRAFYGYTFGSGTRLTVV.

The chain links TRBV11-3 to TRBJ2-1, with 11 positions matching TRBD2. Germline values: CDR1 SGHNT, CDR2 YENEEA. CDR3 length: 16 amino acids. V trimming: 5 bases; J trimming: 4 bases; junction bases outside the gene matches: 7. The DNA for the CDR3 is TGTGCCAGCAGCCTTACCGGGACTAGCGGTTACAATGAGCAGTTCTTC. It is translated as CASSLTGTSGYNEQFF. Drawing the rest from reference TRBV11-3 and TRBJ2-1, the complete variable domain is EAGVVQSPRYKIIEKKQPVAFWCNPISGHNTLYWYLQNLGQGPELLIRYENEEAVDDSQLPKDRFSAERLKGVDSTLKIQPAELGDSAVYLCASSLTGTSGYNEQFFGPGTRLTVL.

The V call is TRBV2, the J call TRBJ1-5; possibly TRBD1 for D (5 bases). Trimming shortened V by 2 bases and J by 1 base, and 12 bases separated the two germline ends. The CDR3 is made up of 16 amino acids. In germline, CDR1 is SNHLY, CDR2 FYNNEI. CDR3 bases: TGTGCCAGCAGTGAATCGGGGGTGGGAAGCAATCAGCCCCAGCATTTT. This encodes CASSESGVGSNQPQHF.

J is TRBJ2-7 and V is TRBV5-1; TRBD1 aligns across 10 bases. CDR3 length equals 15 residues. The trim removed 7 bases at V and 0 bases at J, leaving 7 bases unmatched. Germline V gives CDR1 SGHRS, CDR2 YFSETQ. This chain's CDR3 is CASGKGTGVSYEQYV. CDR3 DNA sequence: TGCGCCAGCGGAAAAGGGACAGGGGTCTCCTACGAGCAGTACGTC.

This chain joins TRBV6-5 and TRBJ2-7; tentative D call: TRBD1 (5 bases). V was cut by 0 bases and J by 4 bases, with 10 bases left in between. CDR3 length equals 14 residues. The germline gives CDR1 MNHEY, CDR2 SVGAGI. The chain's CDR3 is CASSYSDSAYEQYV. The CDR3 region has the DNA TGTGCCAGCAGTTACTCCGACAGTGCGTACGAGCAGTACGTC.

The chain links TRBV6-5 to TRBJ2-7, with D unresolved. Trimming took off 6 bases at V and 3 bases at J, with 15 bases between the two ends. The germline V gene encodes CDR1 MNHEY and CDR2 SVGAGI. The CDR3 spans 14 residues. The chain's CDR3 is CASSSIGRLYEQYV. CDR3 in DNA: TGTGCCAGCAGCTCGATCGGGCGCCTCTACGAGCAGTACGTC.

The chain joins TRBV10-3 to TRBJ1-6, with TRBD1 matching 7 bases. After removal of 6 bases from V and 3 bases from J, the junction contained 5 bases not matched to a gene. CDR1 is ENHRY, CDR2 SYGVKD, per germline. The CDR3 runs 15 residues. The CDR3 bases are TGTGCCATCAGGAATACAGGGGACTATAATTCACCCCTCCACTTT. This sequence encodes CAIRNTGDYNSPLHF.

The V and J genes are TRBV16 and TRBJ1-2; 7 nucleotides align to TRBD1. The CDR3 is 15 amino acids. J lost 8 bases, V lost 4 bases, and 13 bases had no gene match. Germline values: CDR1 KGHSY, CDR2 FQNENV. The CDR3, as DNA: TGTGCCAGCAGCCTCATGACAGGGAGTAGGTCGGGCTACACCTTC. It encodes CASSLMTGSRSGYTF.

This chain links TRBV5-1 with TRBJ1-2; D is unresolved. The CDR3 is made up of 12 amino acids. V was shortened by 5 bases and J by 2 bases, with 7 bases between the two germline ends. CDR1 SGHRS and CDR2 YFSETQ come from the germline V gene. CDR3 coding DNA: TGCGCCAGCAGAGCGGAGAACTATGGCTACACCTTC. Protein: CASRAENYGYTF.